The 27 T cell receptor beta chains given below trace back to one sample, sequenced in a study of immune evolution from preneoplasia to lung adenocarcinoma. Only in-frame clones appear in the TCRdb table, and some are missing; sequencing was by immunoSEQ multiplex PCR. In the table there are some 4,300 clones, around four fifths of which are singletons. Sequenced material: FFPE lung adenocarcinoma in situ tissue. Source of these receptors: a person between 60 and 79 years old with lung adenocarcinoma.

V is TRBV5-1 and J is TRBJ2-4; TRBD2 aligns across 16 bases. The CDR3 covers 19 residues. The germline gives CDR1 SGHRS, CDR2 YFSETQ. Unmatched junction bases numbered 8, after V lost 4 bases and J lost 1 base. CDR3 sequence (DNA): TGCGCCAGCAGCGAAAACCCGGGACTAGCGGGGGGGGCCAAAAACATTCAGTACTTC. Protein: CASSENPGLAGGAKNIQYF.

This rearrangement joins TRBV7-2 to TRBJ1-5, with D uncertain. The ends were cut back, 5 bases at V and 2 bases at J, with 16 bases in the middle. This CDR3 is built from 16 residues. The germline V gene encodes CDR1 SGHTA and CDR2 FQGNSA. CDR3 sequence (DNA): TGTGCCAGCAGCCCCTCGGTTGGGCCCGGCAATCAGCCCCAGCATTTT. It translates to CASSPSVGPGNQPQHF.

This clone showed up just once. The chain uses TRBV28 and TRBJ1-6; TRBD1 matches at 10 bases. CDR1 and CDR2 (germline): MDHEN, SYDVKM. Unmatched junction bases numbered 13, after V lost 2 bases and J lost 0 bases. The CDR3 has 21 amino acids. The CDR3 spells CASSLGEGQGDLSSYNSPLHF. CDR3 DNA sequence: TGTGCCAGCAGTTTAGGAGAAGGACAGGGGGATTTAAGCTCCTATAATTCACCCCTCCACTTT.

This chain connects TRBV7-6 to TRBJ1-4; 8 bases agree with TRBD1. Germline CDR1 SGHVS, CDR2 FNYEAQ. V shed 3 bases, J shed 7 bases, and the junction held 4 bases outside the gene matches. The CDR3 is 14 amino acids. The CDR3 spells CASSFGQGSEKLFF. CDR3 nucleotide sequence: TGTGCCAGCAGCTTCGGACAGGGCAGTGAAAAACTGTTTTTT.

The sample holds one count of this clone. This rearrangement joins TRBV7-2 to TRBJ2-2, with D unresolved. The CDR3 consists of 13 residues. V was clipped by 5 bases and J by 8 bases, with 12 bases between them. CDR1 is SGHTA and CDR2 is FQGNSA in the germline V gene. In nucleotides, the CDR3 is TGTGCCAGCAGCCCCCTCGGGTTGGGGGAGCTGTTTTTT. It translates to CASSPLGLGELFF.

This chain joins TRBV4-3 and TRBJ2-5, with 13 positions matching TRBD2. This CDR3 is 15 amino acids long. The J segment lost 5 bases and the V segment lost 1 base, leaving 1 base of the junction unmatched. Germline V gene lookup returns CDR1 LGHNA and CDR2 YSLEER. This chain's CDR3 is CASSQGGLAGETQYF. CDR3 in DNA: TGCGCCAGCAGCCAAGGGGGACTAGCGGGGGAGACCCAGTACTTC.

The V gene is TRBV6-6, the J gene TRBJ2-2, with D maybe TRBD1 (6 bases). The CDR3 is made up of 15 amino acids. Trimming cost V 2 bases and J 5 bases, with 12 bases left between them. Per the germline V gene, CDR1 is MNHNY and CDR2 is SVGAGI (reference sequence). The CDR3 reads CASSYVVQGTGELFF. CDR3 DNA: TGTGCCAGCAGTTACGTCGTCCAGGGGACCGGGGAGCTGTTTTTT.

V and J are TRBV19 and TRBJ2-2; D call uncertain. The germline CDR1 and CDR2 sequences are LNHDA and SQIVND (reference sequence). Trimming pared 4 bases from V and 6 bases from J, leaving 9 bases between. The CDR3 is made up of 13 amino acids. This chain's CDR3 is CASSTGWSGELFF. The CDR3 DNA is TGTGCCAGTAGTACCGGGTGGTCCGGGGAGCTGTTTTTT.

In this sample, this clone turned up a few times. J is TRBJ2-3 and V is TRBV4-1; 7 bases align to TRBD2. Germline V lookup: CDR1 MGHRA, CDR2 YSYEKL. The CDR3 is made up of 16 amino acids. V trimming: 4 bases; J trimming: 2 bases; junction bases outside the gene matches: 9. CDR3 sequence: CASSLQAGTFTDTQYF. The DNA for the CDR3 is TGCGCCAGCAGCCTCCAAGCGGGAACTTTCACAGATACGCAGTATTTT.

This chain links TRBV7-9 with TRBJ1-2, with 8 positions matching TRBD1. The CDR3 is 16 residues long. The ends lost 3 bases at V and 6 bases at J; junction bases unmatched: 12. In germline, CDR1 is SEHNR, CDR2 FQNEAQ (reference sequence). The CDR3 sequence is CASSLGRQGLGNGYTF. CDR3 bases: TGTGCCAGCAGCTTGGGACGACAGGGGCTAGGTAATGGCTACACCTTC.

V and J are TRBV14 and TRBJ1-1, with D maybe TRBD1 (5 bases). CDR1 is SGHDN, CDR2 FVKESK, per germline. The CDR3 is 13 amino acids. Deletions cut 2 bases from V and 3 bases from J, with 7 bases between. CDR3 nucleotide sequence: TGTGCCAGCAGCCAACAGGGCTACACTGAAGCTTTCTTT. It yields the protein CASSQQGYTEAFF.

The chain uses TRBV11-2 and TRBJ2-7; no definite D call. Trimming cost V 1 base and J 5 bases, with 18 bases left between them. CDR1 and CDR2 from the germline V gene are SGHAT and FQNNGV. The CDR3 has 16 residues. The CDR3 protein is CASSLAFVGSSDEQYF. CDR3 nucleotide sequence: TGTGCCAGCAGCTTAGCTTTCGTGGGATCGTCCGACGAGCAGTACTTC.

The chain is built from TRBV11-2 and TRBJ2-1, with D perhaps matching TRBD1 or TRBD2 (5 bases each). Looked up from germline, CDR1 is SGHAT and CDR2 is FQNNGV. V was shortened by 4 bases and J by 4 bases, with 14 bases between the two germline ends. The CDR3 sequence is 15 residues long. CDR3 in DNA: TGTGCCAGCAGCTCCACCGGGACGCCATACAATGAGCAGTTCTTC. Protein: CASSSTGTPYNEQFF.

Points on this clone: The junction and the germline gene differ at one end; a read error may be behind it. J is TRBJ2-5 and V is TRBV6-1, with 9 nucleotides matching TRBD2. CDR3 size: 16 residues. The germline CDR1 and CDR2 sequences are MNHNS and SASEGT. In DNA form, the CDR3 reads TGTGCCAGCAGTGAACCGAGCGGGGGGTACCAAAAGACCCAGTACTTC. Its protein product is CASSEPSGGYQKTQYF.

This chain joins TRBV27 and TRBJ2-3, with 13 bases matching TRBD2. Germline CDR1 MNHEY, CDR2 SMNVEV (reference sequence). The CDR3 runs to 19 residues. J lost 6 bases, V lost 4 bases, and 16 bases had no gene match. DNA for the CDR3: TGTGCCAGCAGTTCACAACCACCGGGACTAGCGGGGTGGGCGGATACGCAGTATTTT. Protein sequence: CASSSQPPGLAGWADTQYF.

CDR3 in amino acids: CASSLASGGDTQYF. The CDR3 nucleotides are TGCGCCAGCAGCTTGGCTTCGGGTGGGGATACGCAGTATTTT. The V and J genes are TRBV5-1 and TRBJ2-3; unclear D gene. The ends were cut back, 0 bases at V and 6 bases at J, with 11 bases in the middle. Germline V lookup: CDR1 SGHRS, CDR2 YFSETQ. This CDR3 contains 14 residues. Using reference TRBV5-1 and TRBJ2-3 for the parts outside the CDR3, the full variable domain is KAGVTQTPRYLIKTRGQQVTLSCSPISGHRSVSWYQQTPGQGLQFLFEYFSETQRNKGNFPGRFSGRQFSNSRSEMNVSTLELGDSALYLCASSLASGGDTQYFGPGTRLTVL.

The chain has TRBV30 and TRBJ2-3; 9 positions agree with TRBD1. CDR1 and CDR2 from the germline V gene are GTSNPN and SVGIG (reference sequence). Trimming took 4 bases from V and 5 from J; bases not matched to a gene: 7. CDR3 length equals 14 residues. The CDR3 region is CAWTTGGGGDTQYF. The CDR3 DNA is TGTGCCTGGACGACAGGGGGAGGAGGAGATACGCAGTATTTT.

The V gene is TRBV28, the J gene TRBJ1-2; tentatively, D is TRBD1 (5 bases). Germline CDR1 and CDR2: MDHEN and SYDVKM. This CDR3 region has 14 residues. V lost 3 bases and J 5 bases, leaving 13 bases between the germline ends. The CDR3 nucleotides read TGTGCCAGCAGTTTGACGACAGAAATTTATGGCTACACCTTC. This codes for CASSLTTEIYGYTF.

The chain carries TRBV4-1 and TRBJ2-7, with 9 bases fitting TRBD2. The CDR3 sequence is 19 residues long. The V and J ends lost 0 bases and 4 bases, in that order; junction bases with no gene match: 16. The germline V gene encodes CDR1 MGHRA and CDR2 YSYEKL. The CDR3 protein is CASSQDSPGGGAIDYEQYF. The DNA of the CDR3 is TGCGCCAGCAGCCAAGATTCCCCGGGCGGGGGGGCCATTGATTACGAGCAGTACTTC.

The chain couples TRBV7-9 to TRBJ1-2; perhaps TRBD1 as D (5 bases). This CDR3 is 14 amino acids long. Trimming took 5 bases from V and 4 from J, leaving 14 bases between them. In germline, CDR1 is SEHNR, CDR2 FQNEAQ (reference sequence). Here the CDR3 reads CASSPPWGSYGYTF. In nucleotides, the CDR3 is TGTGCCAGCAGCCCCCCCTGGGGGAGCTATGGCTACACCTTC.

The chain carries TRBV6-5 and TRBJ1-4; possible D gene TRBD1, 6 bases. The germline V gene has CDR1 MNHEY and CDR2 SVGAGI. This CDR3 is built from 15 residues. Trimming took off 2 bases at V and 1 base at J, with 8 bases between the two ends. CDR3 sequence (DNA): TGTGCCAGCAGTTACACGACAGGAACTAATGAAAAACTGTTTTTT. As protein: CASSYTTGTNEKLFF.

J is TRBJ1-3 and V is TRBV6-1; D ambiguous. CDR1 is MNHNS, CDR2 SASEGT, per germline. V lost 1 base, J lost 0 bases, and 4 bases lay in between. The CDR3 sequence is 14 residues long. CDR3 amino acids: CASSEGYSGNTIYF. The CDR3 DNA is TGTGCCAGCAGTGAAGGGTACTCTGGAAACACCATATATTTT.

The rearrangement links TRBV25-1 to TRBJ2-2, with 9 bases fitting TRBD1. The V and J ends lost 4 bases and 3 bases, in that order; junction bases with no gene match: 3. CDR3 length: 15 residues. Germline V gives CDR1 MGHDK, CDR2 SYGVNS. The CDR3 spells CASSGGQGYTGELFF. The CDR3 nucleotides are TGTGCCAGCAGTGGGGGACAGGGTTACACCGGGGAGCTGTTTTTT.

This sequence joins TRBV5-5 and TRBJ2-6, with D uncertain. Trimming took 5 bases from V and 2 from J, leaving 5 bases between them. Germline assignment: CDR1 SGHKS and CDR2 YYEKEE (reference sequence). The CDR3 sequence is 13 residues long. CDR3 sequence: CASRLPGANVLTF. For the CDR3, the DNA is TGTGCCAGCAGGCTTCCTGGGGCCAACGTCCTGACTTTC.

The V gene is TRBV11-3, the J gene TRBJ2-1; D call uncertain. Trimming pared 3 bases from V and 8 bases from J, leaving 8 bases between. The CDR3 loop spans 12 amino acids. From germline, CDR1 is SGHNT and CDR2 YENEEA. Here the CDR3 reads CASSFSYDEQFF. In nucleotides, the CDR3 is TGTGCCAGCAGCTTCTCGTACGATGAGCAGTTCTTC.

The V and J genes are TRBV7-2 and TRBJ2-7; 13 bases map to TRBD2. From germline, CDR1 is SGHTA and CDR2 FQGNSA. This CDR3 has 13 amino acids. Trimming at V came to 6 bases and at J to 6 bases, leaving 2 bases not matched to a gene. CDR3 residues: CASSTSGGGEQYF. CDR3 in DNA: TGTGCCAGCAGTACTAGCGGGGGGGGCGAGCAGTACTTC.

This rearrangement joins TRBV11-2 to TRBJ1-1; D is possibly TRBD1 (5 bases). The length of the CDR3 is 15 residues. Germline V gene lookup returns CDR1 SGHAT and CDR2 FQNNGV. Deletions cut 2 bases from V and 6 bases from J, with 16 bases between. The CDR3 bases are TGTGCCAGCAGCTTAACCCAGACAGCCGACGCTGAAGCTTTCTTT. This encodes CASSLTQTADAEAFF.